This T cell receptor (beta chain) stems from a study of neurological immune-mediated disorders. Overall study findings and caveats: Repertoires from 18 of 34 multiple sclerosis patients grouped phylogenetically into a related-CDR3 cluster, suggesting a possible signature.

TCRdb re-called the 5' RACE reads through MiXCR, storing one row per CDR3 protein. This repertoire shows around 70,000 distinct CDR3 sequences, 3.2% found once; its top ten account for 4% to 6.5%. Trimming stripped 5 bases from V and 1 base from J, with 6 bases between. This CDR3 is built from 13 residues. Germline V gene sequence: CDR1 SGHTA, CDR2 FQGNSA. There are many counts of this clonotype. Its antigen is currently unknown. The TCR was taken from a woman in her forties or fifties with multiple sclerosis. The chain joins TRBV7-2 to TRBJ1-3; no definite D call. Sequenced material: PBMCs. CDR3: CASSLGSGNTIYF. DNA for the CDR3: TGTGCCAGCAGCCTGGGGTCTGGAAACACCATATATTTT.